This passage covers 25 T cell receptor beta chains from one sample sequenced in a study of T cells after yellow fever vaccination. One entry per CDR3 protein, called by TCRdb with MiXCR from the 5' RACE reads. The table includes 500,000 to 650,000 distinct CDR3 sequences, about 15% detected once. The sequenced sample was PBMCs, obtained 5 days after the first yellow fever vaccination. The receptors come from a man aged 18 to 30 who received the YFV17D yellow fever vaccine.

The V call is TRBV4-1, the J call TRBJ1-2; 9 nucleotides agree with TRBD1. With 3 bases clipped from V and 1 base from J, the junction kept 15 bases outside the gene matches. CDR3 length equals 19 residues. The germline V gene has CDR1 MGHRA and CDR2 YSYEKL. As DNA, the CDR3 is TGCGCCAGCAGCCATTGGGGGTCCTCCGGGACAGGGAATAACTATGGCTACACCTTC. Translating gives CASSHWGSSGTGNNYGYTF.

V gene TRBV6-1 combines with J gene TRBJ2-7, with D tentatively TRBD1 or TRBD2 (6 bases each). V was cut by 6 bases and J by 1 base, with 13 bases left in between. CDR3 length: 14 amino acids. Germline CDR1 MNHNS, CDR2 SASEGT. DNA of the CDR3: TGTGCCAGCAGATCCGGGGGCGTTTCCTACGAGCAGTACTTC. This codes for CASRSGGVSYEQYF.

J is TRBJ2-3 and V is TRBV24-1; TRBD2 might be the D (5 bases). The CDR3 extends over 14 amino acids. The germline gives CDR1 KGHDR, CDR2 SFDVKD. Trimming cost V 2 bases and J 2 bases, with 7 bases left between them. CDR3 protein: CATSDYGDTDTQYF. The CDR3 bases are TGTGCCACCAGTGATTACGGGGACACAGATACGCAGTATTTT.

The V call is TRBV28, the J call TRBJ2-7, with D tentatively TRBD1 or TRBD2 (5 bases each). In germline, CDR1 is MDHEN, CDR2 SYDVKM. CDR3 length: 13 amino acids. The V end lost 8 bases, the J end lost 5 bases, and 16 bases lay between the germline ends. CDR3 sequence reads: CASRDPNTNEQYF. CDR3 DNA sequence: TGTGCCAGCCGGGACCCTAATACCAACGAGCAGTACTTC.

This clonotype turned up a few times. This CDR3 is CAWSVPGGVGEQFF. The CDR3 bases are TGTGCCTGGAGTGTACCGGGAGGGGTCGGTGAGCAGTTCTTC. The chain links TRBV30 to TRBJ2-1, with 8 nucleotides matching TRBD2. This CDR3 has 14 amino acids. CDR1 and CDR2 (germline): GTSNPN, SVGIG (reference sequence). After removal of 0 bases from V and 9 bases from J, the junction contained 7 bases not matched to a gene.

The rearrangement links TRBV7-6 to TRBJ1-6; tentative D call: TRBD1 (6 bases). CDR1 is SGHVS, CDR2 FNYEAQ, per germline. With 6 bases removed from V and 7 bases from J, the gap between germline ends came to 13 bases. This CDR3 has 14 residues. This CDR3 reads CASRSTGFNSPLHF. The CDR3 nucleotides are TGTGCCAGCAGAAGTACAGGGTTCAATTCACCCCTCCACTTT.

This clonotype has more than one count but fewer than ten. The genes are TRBV4-1 and TRBJ2-2, with D possibly called TRBD1 or TRBD2 (5 bases each). The CDR3 is 16 amino acids. The V end lost 4 bases, the J end lost 0 bases, and 12 bases lay between the germline ends. Germline loops: CDR1 MGHRA, CDR2 YSYEKL. CDR3 in amino acids: CASSRGVGTNTGELFF. The DNA for the CDR3 is TGCGCCAGCAGCCGAGGGGTGGGAACGAACACCGGGGAGCTGTTTTTT.

The chain carries TRBV5-1 and TRBJ2-2, with 10 bases that match TRBD2. Per germline, CDR1 SGHRS and CDR2 YFSETQ. The CDR3 loop spans 16 amino acids. Trimming cost V 5 bases and J 6 bases; bases outside gene matches: 10. The CDR3 DNA follows: TGCGCCAGCAGTTCAGACCTGGGACTAGCGTCCGGGGAGCTGTTTTTT. Residues: CASSSDLGLASGELFF. Supplemented by reference TRBV5-1 and TRBJ2-2, the full variable domain reads KAGVTQTPRYLIKTRGQQVTLSCSPISGHRSVSWYQQTPGQGLQFLFEYFSETQRNKGNFPGRFSGRQFSNSRSEMNVSTLELGDSALYLCASSSDLGLASGELFFGEGSRLTVL.

In this sample, this clonotype turned up a few times. The chain uses TRBV23-1 and TRBJ1-5; no clear D gene. TRBV23-1 is an ORF, and what it does is uncertain. Trimming pared 6 bases from V and 3 bases from J, leaving 0 bases between. The CDR3 sequence is 10 residues long. The CDR3 DNA reads as TGCGCCAGCAGCAATCAGCCCCAGCATTTT. Its translation: CASSNQPQHF.

This clonotype has a count of ten or more. The chain carries TRBV6-5 and TRBJ1-1; no reliable D call. Looked up from germline, CDR1 is MNHEY and CDR2 is SVGAGI. V lost 3 bases to trimming and J lost 0 bases, with 17 bases between them. CDR3 length: 17 residues. The CDR3 is CASSYPAKPPMNTEAFF. In DNA form, the CDR3 reads TGTGCCAGCAGTTATCCAGCCAAGCCCCCCATGAACACTGAAGCTTTCTTT.

The V and J genes are TRBV20-1 and TRBJ1-5; D might be TRBD1 (6 bases). Germline V CDR1 and CDR2: DFQATT, SNEGSKA (reference sequence). The CDR3 has 14 amino acids. Trimming left V 6 bases short and J 9 bases short, with 21 bases between. The DNA for the CDR3 is TGCAGTGCACAACAGGGAAGGGGGATTTCGCCCCAGCATTTT. Protein sequence: CSAQQGRGISPQHF.

This clonotype turned up a few times. The CDR3 spells CASSLEGDNTEAFF. In nucleotides, the CDR3 is TGTGCCAGCAGTTTGGAAGGGGATAACACTGAAGCTTTCTTT. The chain links TRBV12-3 or TRBV12-4 to TRBJ1-1; a weak D match, TRBD1 (5 bases). The CDR3 is 14 residues long. V was trimmed by 3 bases and J by 2 bases, leaving 10 bases between them.

V usage is TRBV7-8 and J usage is TRBJ2-5; D is undetermined. This CDR3 comprises 15 residues. Germline CDR1 reads SGHVS; CDR2 reads FQNEAQ. V dropped 4 bases and J dropped 5 bases, with 17 bases sitting between them. CDR3 coding DNA: TGTGCCAGCAGCTCAGGAGAGGTGGGCAGGGAGACCCAGTACTTC. Translation gives CASSSGEVGRETQYF. Full variable domain (missing parts from reference TRBV7-8 and TRBJ2-5): GAGVSQSPRYKVAKRGQDVALRCDPISGHVSLFWYQQALGQGPEFLTYFQNEAQLDKSGLPSDRFFAERPEGSVSTLKIQRTQQEDSAVYLCASSSGEVGRETQYFGPGTRLLVL.

CDR3 sequence: CASSLVGGGWNTEAFF. DNA of the CDR3: TGCGCCAGCAGCTTGGTCGGCGGCGGGTGGAACACTGAAGCTTTCTTT. The genes are TRBV5-1 and TRBJ1-1; D gene uncertain. Trimming cost V 0 bases and J 1 base, with 13 bases left between them. Germline V CDR1 and CDR2: SGHRS, YFSETQ. CDR3 length: 16 amino acids.

The CDR3 sequence: CATSTSGGNTQYF. The CDR3 DNA reads TGTGCCACCAGTACTAGCGGGGGAAATACGCAGTATTTT. The genes are TRBV24-1 and TRBJ2-3; 11 bases agree with TRBD2. Trimming took 6 bases from V and 7 from J; bases not matched to a gene: 2. Germline loops: CDR1 KGHDR, CDR2 SFDVKD. This CDR3 has 13 residues.

This chain connects TRBV5-1 to TRBJ2-7, with D uncertain. The CDR3 spans 15 residues. The V end lost 3 bases, the J end lost 2 bases, and 15 bases lay between the germline ends. The germline gives CDR1 SGHRS, CDR2 YFSETQ. Written as DNA, the CDR3 is TGCGCCAGCAGCTGGACGCCGGCGGCGACCTACGAGCAGTACTTC. This gives the protein CASSWTPAATYEQYF.

CDR3 protein: CASSLSDSYTEAFF. The CDR3 coding sequence is TGTGCCAGCAGTTTATCCGACAGCTACACTGAAGCTTTCTTT. The V gene is TRBV27, the J gene TRBJ1-1; maybe TRBD1 (5 bases). Trimming stripped 0 bases from V and 3 bases from J, with 8 bases between. The CDR3 runs to 14 residues. Germline assignment: CDR1 MNHEY and CDR2 SMNVEV (reference sequence).

In its sample, this clonotype was seen a few times. The chain joins TRBV7-2 to TRBJ2-1, with D possibly being TRBD2 (5 bases). From germline, CDR1 is SGHTA and CDR2 FQGNSA. V was trimmed by 1 base and J by 10 bases, leaving 17 bases between them. CDR3 length: 15 amino acids. The CDR3 sequence is CASSLVAGPGVEQFF. CDR3 bases: TGTGCCAGCAGCTTAGTGGCGGGCCCCGGGGTAGAGCAGTTCTTC.

The gene calls are TRBV7-8 and TRBJ2-7; no reliable D call. The CDR3 has 13 amino acids. Germline V gene lookup returns CDR1 SGHVS and CDR2 FQNEAQ. Trimming stripped 1 base from V and 2 bases from J, with 6 bases between. The CDR3 coding sequence is TGTGCCAGCAGCTTAGTGTCAACCTACGAGCAGTACTTC. Amino acids: CASSLVSTYEQYF.

This clonotype was observed many times. V gene TRBV18 combines with J gene TRBJ1-1, with D unclear. Trimming removed 8 bases at V and 4 bases at J, with 14 bases between. Germline CDR1 is KGHSH and CDR2 is LQKENI. The CDR3 length is 13 residues. In nucleotides, the CDR3 is TGTGCCAGCAGTCCCGGACGGGGCACTGAAGCTTTCTTT. The encoded protein is CASSPGRGTEAFF.

In the case of this clonotype: This may be a read error: a much more frequent sequence differs by one nucleotide. V is TRBV25-1 and J is TRBJ1-2, with 9 nucleotides matching TRBD1. Germline V gives CDR1 MGHDK, CDR2 SYGVNS. The CDR3 consists of 14 residues. The ends lost 1 base at V and 6 bases at J; junction bases unmatched: 3. Written as DNA, the CDR3 is TGTGCCAGCAGTGAATTCACAGGGGGCGATGGCTACACCTTC. Residues: CASSEFTGGDGYTF.

In its sample, this clonotype was seen a few times. V and J are TRBV20-1 and TRBJ2-2, with 8 positions matching TRBD2. After removal of 3 bases from V and 6 bases from J, the junction contained 9 bases not matched to a gene. This CDR3 has 15 residues. CDR1 and CDR2 from the germline V gene are DFQATT and SNEGSKA (reference sequence). The CDR3 region is CSASNRVAGSGELFF. The CDR3 region has the DNA TGCAGTGCTAGTAATCGGGTAGCGGGGTCCGGGGAGCTGTTTTTT.

This clonotype appeared many times. At one end the junction does not follow the germline gene, possibly because of a read error. The chain couples TRBV5-1 to TRBJ1-1, with D perhaps matching TRBD1 (6 bases). Germline lookup yields CDR1 SGHRS and CDR2 YFSETQ. The CDR3 contains 14 residues. The CDR3: CASSLVGGGTEAFF. In nucleotides, the CDR3 is TGTGCCAGCAGCTTAGTAGGGGGAGGCACTGAAGCTTTCTTT.

This clonotype was counted only a few times. In DNA form, the CDR3 reads TGTGCCACCGGGACAGGGGGCGGATATCAGCCCCAGCATTTT. It specifies CATGTGGGYQPQHF. The chain has TRBV28 and TRBJ1-5; 12 nucleotides align to TRBD1. The V and J ends lost 10 bases and 5 bases, in that order; junction bases with no gene match: 6. The germline CDR1 and CDR2 sequences are MDHEN and SYDVKM. The CDR3 has 14 residues.

J is TRBJ2-6 and V is TRBV27; D gene unclear. V was trimmed by 2 bases and J by 1 base, leaving 6 bases between them. The CDR3 has 15 amino acids. Germline values: CDR1 MNHEY, CDR2 SMNVEV (reference sequence). CDR3 protein: CASSLVQSGANVLTF. Here the CDR3 DNA reads TGTGCCAGCAGTTTAGTTCAATCTGGGGCCAACGTCCTGACTTTC.